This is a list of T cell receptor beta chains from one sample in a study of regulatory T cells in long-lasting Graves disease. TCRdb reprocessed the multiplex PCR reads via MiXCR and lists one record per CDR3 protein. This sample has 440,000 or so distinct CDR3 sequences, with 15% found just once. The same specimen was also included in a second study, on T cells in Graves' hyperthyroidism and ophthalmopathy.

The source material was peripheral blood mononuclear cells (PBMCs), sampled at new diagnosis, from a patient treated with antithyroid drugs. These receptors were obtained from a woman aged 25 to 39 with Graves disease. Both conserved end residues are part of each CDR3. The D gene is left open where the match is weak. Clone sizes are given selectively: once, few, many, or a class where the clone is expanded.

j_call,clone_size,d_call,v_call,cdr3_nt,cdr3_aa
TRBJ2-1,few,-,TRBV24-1,TGTGCCACCAGTGATTATCGGGACTACAATGAGCAGTTCTTC,CATSDYRDYNEQFF
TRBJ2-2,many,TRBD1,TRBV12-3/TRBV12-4,TGTGCCAGCAGTGCCGGGACAGGGGGCACCGGGGAGCTGTTTTTT,CASSAGTGGTGELFF
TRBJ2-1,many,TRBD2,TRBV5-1,TGCGCCAGCAGCCCATTTACCTCTAGCGGGAGAGTAGGGGAGCAGTTCTTC,CASSPFTSSGRVGEQFF
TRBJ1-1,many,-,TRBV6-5,TGTGCCAGCAGTTACTCGATGATGACAAGCATGAACACTGAAGCTTTCTTT,CASSYSMMTSMNTEAFF
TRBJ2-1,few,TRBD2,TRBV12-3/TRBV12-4,TGTGCCAGCAGAAAAAGCGGGAGCTCCTACAATGAGCAGTTCTTC,CASRKSGSSYNEQFF
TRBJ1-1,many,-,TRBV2,TGTGCCAGCAGTGCCCTCACATTGAACACTGAAGCTTTCTTT,CASSALTLNTEAFF
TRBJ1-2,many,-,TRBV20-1,TGCAGTGCTAGCCCGAGGGGTTTTGGTGGCTACACCTTC,CSASPRGFGGYTF
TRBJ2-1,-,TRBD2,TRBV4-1,TGCGCCAGCAGCCAAGATGGGGGACTAGGGAGTAATGAGCAGTTCTTC,CASSQDGGLGSNEQFF
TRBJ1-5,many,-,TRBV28,TGTGCCAGCCGCGTTGGGAGTCAGCCCCAGCATTTT,CASRVGSQPQHF
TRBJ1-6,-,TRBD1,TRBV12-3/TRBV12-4,TGTGCCAGCAGTTTTTACGGGACAGGATTTAATTCACCCCTCCACTTT,CASSFYGTGFNSPLHF
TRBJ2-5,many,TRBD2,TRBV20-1,TGCAGTGCTTCTACTAGCGGGCAAGAGACCCAGTACTTC,CSASTSGQETQYF
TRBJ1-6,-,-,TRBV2,TGTGCCAGCCTACCAGGGCAATCACCCCTCCACTTT,CASLPGQSPLHF
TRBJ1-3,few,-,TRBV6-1,TGTGCCAGCAATGAGGGAAACACCATATATTTT,CASNEGNTIYF
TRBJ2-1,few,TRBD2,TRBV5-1,TGCGCCAGCAGTACGACCGGGACTAGCCTACTCTTC,CASSTTGTSLLF
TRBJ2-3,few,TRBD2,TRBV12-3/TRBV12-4,TGTGCCAGCAGCCGGCCCCCCGGGACTAGCGGCACAGATACGCAGTATTTT,CASSRPPGTSGTDTQYF
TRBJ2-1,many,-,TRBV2,TGTGCCAGCAGTGACGTCAGGGGTGATGAGCAGTTCTTC,CASSDVRGDEQFF
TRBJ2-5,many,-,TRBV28,TGTGCCAGCAGTCAAACAGGGAATGTATACCAAGAGACCCAGTACTTC,CASSQTGNVYQETQYF
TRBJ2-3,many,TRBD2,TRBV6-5,TGTGCCAGCAGTTACTCACTAGCGGAGCCCCATACGCAGTATTTT,CASSYSLAEPHTQYF
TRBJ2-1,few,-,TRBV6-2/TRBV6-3,TGTGCCAGCAGTTACCTAGACATAAATGAGCAGTTCTTC,CASSYLDINEQFF
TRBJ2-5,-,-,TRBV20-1,TGCAGTTCACTAGGGAATCAAGAGACCCAGTACTTC,CSSLGNQETQYF